These T cell receptor beta chains were read from a single sample in a study of T-cell reconstitution after alpha-beta-depleted transplantation in children. TCRdb reanalysed the PCR reads using MiXCR and keeps one entry per CDR3 protein. The data contain approximately 430,000 distinct CDR3 sequences, roughly 17% of them seen just once; the ten biggest clones take up approximately 29%. The material sequenced was PBMCs, mostly from graft donor cells, taken 360 days after TCRalphabeta/CD19-depleted stem cell transplant. Receptors originate from a boy under two years old who had a stem cell transplant for Wiskott-Aldrich syndrome, so the T cells may come from the graft donor. The CDR3 runs from the conserved cysteine through the conserved F or W. Fields, in order: D gene, V gene, J gene, clone size, CDR3 DNA, CDR3 protein. D genes are given only for firm matches. Rows give clone size only sometimes, using once, few, many, or a class for an expanded clone.

NA	TRBV2	TRBJ2-7	few	TGTGCCAGCAGTGAAAGTAAGGGCTCCTTCGAGCAGTACTTC	CASSESKGSFEQYF
TRBD2	TRBV4-3	TRBJ2-3	NA	TGCGCCAGCAGCCAAGACACAGCGGGAGGCCAAGATACGCAGTATTTT	CASSQDTAGGQDTQYF
NA	TRBV6-2/TRBV6-3	TRBJ2-2	few	TGTGCCAGCAGTTCGGCGGGAGACAGGAGGGAGCTGTTTTTT	CASSSAGDRRELFF
NA	TRBV3-1	TRBJ2-4	NA	TGTGCCAGCAGCCAAGATCGGAGGGGGATGTGGTACTTC	CASSQDRRGMWYF
NA	TRBV28	TRBJ2-7	few	TGTGCCAGCAGACCAACAGGGAGCCGCTACGAGCAGTACTTC	CASRPTGSRYEQYF
NA	TRBV24-1	TRBJ2-3	NA	TGTGCCACCAGTGCCCCGGACAGCACAGATACGCAGTATTTT	CATSAPDSTDTQYF
NA	TRBV2	TRBJ2-3	few	TGTGCCAGCAGTGAACTGCAGGGAGTACCAGATACGCAGTATTTT	CASSELQGVPDTQYF
NA	TRBV7-6	TRBJ2-2	NA	TGTGCCAGCAGCTTAAGGGGCGGACGAGCCGGGGAGCTGTTTTTT	CASSLRGGRAGELFF
NA	TRBV7-9	TRBJ2-5	NA	TGTGCCAGCAGCTTACGGGACCTCCGCCAAGAGACCCAGTACTTC	CASSLRDLRQETQYF
NA	TRBV6-2/TRBV6-3	TRBJ2-7	NA	TGTGCCAGCAGTTACGGGGAAACCTACGAGCAGTACTTC	CASSYGETYEQYF
NA	TRBV11-2	TRBJ1-6	NA	TGTGCCAGCAGCGGGGTGGATCGACTAAATTCACCCTTCCACTTT	CASSGVDRLNSPFHF